This T cell receptor beta chain appears in the sequencing data of a study of T cell responses to AZD1222 COVID-19 vaccine. The wider study: Researchers grouped second doses given at about 4 or about 12 weeks into one pool.

Overall study results and limits: Repertoire sampling occurred only after the peak T cell response. Donor demographics were predominantly white British with a female majority; clonal diversity may be underestimated.

Assay: immunoSEQ multiplex PCR; the TCRdb copy retains only in-frame clones and omits some. This sample yields roughly 80,000 clones, of which roughly four fifths are seen a single time; 2.9% belongs to the top ten. A note on this clone: The antigen is not known.

Sequencing was performed on peripheral blood, taken on day 0 of AZD1222 vaccination. The clonotype originates from an adult in good health.

CDR3 DNA sequence: TGTGCCAGCAGTGATACTAACTATGGCTACACCTTC. It is translated as CASSDTNYGYTF. The V call is TRBV25-1, the J call TRBJ1-2; D unclear. The CDR3 length is 12 residues. V lost 3 bases to trimming and J lost 0 bases, with 2 bases between them. The germline CDR1 and CDR2 sequences are MGHDK and SYGVNS.